The source of this TCR beta chain is a study of T cells in Graves' hyperthyroidism and ophthalmopathy (dated by TCRdb to the late 2010s). As for the study more broadly: Peripheral blood samples were taken at the time of initial diagnosis, prior to any treatment. A discovery cohort of about a hundred patients, 43 with Graves' ophthalmopathy and approximately 60 with stable Graves' hyperthyroidism, was used to find distinguishing TCR V-J signatures. An independent validation cohort of 18 to 20 hyperthyroidism patients and over 15 patients who later progressed to ophthalmopathy tested prospective prediction of ophthalmopathy. The roughly 91 discovery patients were randomly divided into training and test sets at a 7:3 ratio. Thyroid tissue and blood T-cell repertoires from roughly 6 Graves' hyperthyroidism patients were also compared in the study. After blood sampling, hyperthyroidism patients were treated with methimazole at a starting dose of 30 mg daily, and ophthalmopathy patients were treated with high-dose intravenous methylprednisolone. TCR Vbeta CDR3 sequencing of around 130 peripheral blood samples (43 ophthalmopathy, 75 to 80 hyperthyroidism and approximately 17 progressor patients) is reported in the paper. The full study reports these points: A 13 V-J signature model separated ophthalmopathy from stable hyperthyroidism, with approximately 87% sensitivity and around 84% specificity in cross-validation and 80%/75% in testing. During validation, the model predicted progression to ophthalmopathy a median of roughly six months ahead of onset, with 70.59% sensitivity and around 72% specificity. Blood samples also contained most of the expanded thyroid clonotypes (frequency above 0.001), which suggests that blood repertoires may reflect thyroid immune responses. No statistical method was used to fix the sample size in advance, and group allocation was not hidden from the investigators.

Taken from the germline V gene (reference sequence), the CDR1 and CDR2 loops are LNHDA and SQIVND. The CDR3 contains 16 residues, cysteine and phenylalanine counted. The kept DNA is CDR3 alone, 48 bases in frame from the first base. V has 7 bases trimmed and J has 0 bases trimmed; junction bases matching no gene number 9. Amplification of TCR beta CDR3 regions was carried out from RNA transcripts. For the first round of RT-PCR on the TCR CDR3, the HTBI primer set was used together with the Qiagen OneStep RT-PCR kit. A second multiplex PCR round built the libraries, followed by size selection and purification. The libraries were sequenced on an Illumina HiSeq2000 using paired-end 100 bp reads. The original methods were these. SOAPnuke was used to process the raw data, with reads discarded if the reads contained adapters or uncalled bases, had a mean Phred below 15, or lacked an exact constant-primer or identifier match. COPE v1.2.5 was used to merge the high-quality paired reads, and each unique nucleotide sequence was defined as a clonotype. Clonotypes were aligned to IMGT TRBV, TRBD and TRBJ reference segments using MiTCR v1.1. The analysis included only V-J combinations with a frequency above 0.0001, which together covered 99% to 99.2% of the repertoires. The TCS score was defined as the ratio of F50 (clonal expansion) to E x V (chaos), calculated using BLOSUM62-based TCRdist between CDR3 peptides within each V-J. Welch's t-statistics and random forest reduced roughly 530 V-J features to fewer than 15, which were used in a naive Bayes classifier (R e1071). Thyroid-blood repertoire similarity was quantified with the Morisita-Horn index. TCRdb ran its own pipeline on the public reads, namely fastp trimming at Q25 and MiXCR clone calling, and kept in-frame beta chains. For every CDR3 protein sequence, its rows merge into one entry that carries the most common genes and DNA. TCRdb assigned the V and J calls; the authors' analysis was not used. The sample table shows hundreds of thousands of distinct CDR3 sequences, and more than 30% are seen once. The ten top clones hold more than 7% of the sample.

Many counts were recorded for this clonotype. This clone's antigen is unknown. The record has no base qualities; no much larger clone is one base away. Graves' hyperthyroidism was defined as stable when no progression to ophthalmopathy occurred over 18 months of follow-up. Hyperthyroidism patients were newly diagnosed, had a disease duration of under 2 months, and were aged 18 to 65 years. Any patient with an uncontrolled infection, another autoimmune disease, pregnancy or lactation was excluded. Diagnoses were established on the basis of clinical symptoms, serum thyroxine and TRAb, thyroid ultrasound, and orbital computed tomography. Ficoll-Paque density gradient centrifugation was used to isolate PBMCs from around 10 ml of fresh peripheral blood. Total RNA was extracted with Trizol reagent, and quality was checked on an Agilent 2100 Bioanalyzer.

The clonotype comes from a man in his late teens or twenties with Graves' hyperthyroidism. The V gene is TRBV19 and the J gene is TRBJ1-5; the central 7 bases match TRBD1. The specimen sequenced was blood. The CDR3 has the sequence CASTPGGGYSNQPQHF. The bases are TGTGCCAGTACCCCGGGAGGGGGCTATAGCAATCAGCCCCAGCATTTT.